This T cell receptor beta chain was captured by sequencing in a study of blood T cells in healthy people across ages. Study conclusions and caveats: Across samples, TCR beta diversity tracked strongly with naive T cell percentage.

The sample, around 9.9 milliliters of peripheral blood, was drawn from each donor. Comments on this clonotype: Its target is not known.

CDR1 and CDR2 from the germline V gene are LGHNA and YNFKEQ. CDR3 size: 13 residues. V was pared by 1 base and J by 9 bases, with 10 bases between. A second about 6 to 12 cycle PCR used barcoded and J-beta primers. TCRdb used MiXCR to reprocess the 5' RACE reads, holding one entry per CDR3 protein. The sample shows hundreds of thousands of distinct CDR3 sequences, 29% of them seen only once. Material for sequencing was blood. V gene TRBV4-2 combines with J gene TRBJ2-1; possibly TRBD1 or TRBD2 for D (5 bases each). The source of this sequence is a woman aged 80 or over in good health. Here the CDR3 DNA reads TGTGCCAGCAGCCAAGCGGTGGGGGTTGAGCAGTTCTTC. Translated, it gives CASSQAVGVEQFF.